Shown below are 32 T cell receptor beta chains from a single sample sequenced in a study of neurological immune-mediated disorders. From the 5' RACE reads, TCRdb called clonotypes with MiXCR, one entry per CDR3 protein. The data contain fewer than 85,000 distinct CDR3 sequences, about 4% of them singletons. Time point described: longitudinal time-point 3. Input material: PBMCs. The receptors were sampled from a woman aged 60 to 75 with multiple sclerosis.

This clonotype was seen at least ten times. The chain joins TRBV19 to TRBJ1-1; tentatively, D is TRBD1 (6 bases). CDR3 length equals 16 residues. Germline-derived CDR1 and CDR2 are LNHDA and SQIVND (reference sequence). Trimming stripped 1 base from V and 5 bases from J, with 17 bases between. CDR3 residues: CASSIAQGPGGTEAFF. DNA of the CDR3: TGTGCCAGTAGTATAGCCCAGGGGCCTGGGGGGACTGAAGCTTTCTTT. The variable domain in full, completed from reference TRBV19 and TRBJ1-1, reads DGGITQSPKYLFRKEGQNVTLSCEQNLNHDAMYWYRQDPGQGLRLIYYSQIVNDFQKGDIAEGYSVSREKKESFPLTVTSAQKNPTAFYLCASSIAQGPGGTEAFFGQGTRLTVV.

This clonotype came up many times. The chain combines TRBV5-1 with TRBJ1-4; 7 bases fit TRBD1. Germline CDR1 SGHRS, CDR2 YFSETQ. CDR3 length: 15 residues. V lost 4 bases, J lost 5 bases, and 8 bases stayed unmatched. DNA for the CDR3: TGCGCCAGCAGCGCGTCCGGGACAGCGAATGAAAAACTGTTTTTT. Translated: CASSASGTANEKLFF.

At least ten counts were recorded for this clonotype. The chain has TRBV5-6 and TRBJ1-2, with D maybe TRBD1 (6 bases). This CDR3 has 15 amino acids. Germline CDR1 reads SGHDT; CDR2 reads YYEEEE. V was trimmed by 1 base and J by 5 bases, leaving 15 bases between them. This CDR3 reads CASSLRWGAEYGYTF. CDR3 DNA sequence: TGTGCCAGCAGCTTGCGTTGGGGGGCAGAATATGGCTACACCTTC.

This clonotype came up many times. The V and J genes are TRBV20-1 and TRBJ2-5, with 9 positions matching TRBD2. Per the germline V gene, CDR1 is DFQATT and CDR2 is SNEGSKA (reference sequence). Losses at the gene ends were 6 bases for V and 1 base for J; bases not matched to a gene: 9. The CDR3 has 15 amino acids. In DNA form, the CDR3 reads TGCAGTGCCGACAGTAGCGGGGGACTCCAAGAGACCCAGTACTTC. This gives the protein CSADSSGGLQETQYF.

This clonotype was observed many times. This chain uses TRBV4-1 with TRBJ2-2; D perhaps matches TRBD2 (6 bases). There are 13 residues in the CDR3. V gave up 4 bases and J gave up 6 bases, with 9 bases separating them. In germline, CDR1 is MGHRA, CDR2 YSYEKL. CDR3 sequence (DNA): TGCGCCAGCAGCCCTAGCGTGCCCGGGGAGCTGTTTTTT. It encodes CASSPSVPGELFF.

This clonotype was detected many times. V usage is TRBV4-1 and J usage is TRBJ2-7; TRBD1 matches at 10 bases. J gave up 2 bases and V 2 bases, and 6 bases lay outside the gene matches. The CDR3 totals 16 residues. Looked up from germline, CDR1 is MGHRA and CDR2 is YSYEKL. CDR3 sequence reads: CASSQPTGGQTYEQYF. The CDR3 nucleotides are TGCGCCAGCAGCCAACCGACAGGGGGCCAAACCTACGAGCAGTACTTC.

This clonotype appeared many times. The gene calls are TRBV2 and TRBJ2-1; D gene unclear. Trimming pared 4 bases from V and 0 bases from J, leaving 7 bases between. From germline, CDR1 is SNHLY and CDR2 FYNNEI. The CDR3 consists of 14 residues. The CDR3, as DNA: TGTGCCAGCAGTGTCCGACTCTCCTACAATGAGCAGTTCTTC. Residues: CASSVRLSYNEQFF.

This sequence joins TRBV19 and TRBJ1-1; D is undetermined. CDR3 size: 13 residues. Germline V gene lookup returns CDR1 LNHDA and CDR2 SQIVND (reference sequence). V lost 7 bases to trimming and J lost 8 bases, with 17 bases between them. The CDR3 is CASTRLTADEAFF. For the CDR3, the DNA is TGTGCCAGTACCAGATTGACGGCGGACGAAGCTTTCTTT.

This clonotype showed up just a few times. The chain employs TRBV18 and TRBJ2-1; D might be TRBD2 (6 bases). The CDR3 spans 13 residues. Trimming took off 0 bases at V and 8 bases at J, with 8 bases between the two ends. Per the germline V gene, CDR1 is KGHSH and CDR2 is LQKENI. The CDR3 is CASSPPSSDEQFF. The DNA of the CDR3 is TGTGCCAGCTCACCACCATCTAGCGATGAGCAGTTCTTC.

This chain uses TRBV5-1 with TRBJ2-2, with 10 nucleotides matching TRBD2. With V trimmed by 4 bases and J by 9 bases, 21 bases remained unmatched. CDR3 size: 19 residues. CDR1 and CDR2 (germline): SGHRS, YFSETQ. The CDR3 DNA reads as TGCGCCAGCAGCCCCGTCCCTGCTAGCGGGGGCTTGAACATCTGGGAGCTGTTTTTT. Its translation is CASSPVPASGGLNIWELFF. The whole variable domain, remainder taken from reference TRBV5-1 and TRBJ2-2, is KAGVTQTPRYLIKTRGQQVTLSCSPISGHRSVSWYQQTPGQGLQFLFEYFSETQRNKGNFPGRFSGRQFSNSRSEMNVSTLELGDSALYLCASSPVPASGGLNIWELFFGEGSRLTVL.

This clonotype came up many times. The genes are TRBV7-9 and TRBJ1-5; TRBD1 agrees at 7 bases. J lost 4 bases, V lost 3 bases, and 3 bases had no gene match. Germline V gene sequence: CDR1 SEHNR, CDR2 FQNEAQ (reference sequence). The CDR3 loop spans 14 amino acids. The CDR3 DNA follows: TGTGCCAGCAGCTTTACAGGGGAGAATCAGCCCCAGCATTTT. It specifies CASSFTGENQPQHF.

This clonotype was counted at least ten times. The chain combines TRBV3-1 with TRBJ2-7; D is undetermined. This CDR3 is built from 11 residues. The V end lost 3 bases, the J end lost 1 base, and 1 base lay between the germline ends. Germline CDR1 and CDR2: LGHDT and YNNKEL (reference sequence). The CDR3 DNA follows: TGTGCCAGCAGCCATTCCTACGAGCAGTACTTC. It encodes CASSHSYEQYF.

This clonotype was detected many times. The CDR3, as DNA: TGTGCCAGCAGAGATTACAGGTATCAACTGTTTTTT. Its protein product is CASRDYRYQLFF. The chain combines TRBV6-1 with TRBJ1-4; D possibly corresponds to TRBD1 (5 bases). Trimming pared 6 bases from V and 12 bases from J, leaving 14 bases between. The CDR3 has 12 residues. Per the germline V gene, CDR1 is MNHNS and CDR2 is SASEGT.

At least ten counts were recorded for this clonotype. The chain combines TRBV24-1 with TRBJ2-1, with TRBD1 as a possible D gene (8 bases). Trimming removed 4 bases from V and 6 bases from J, with 21 bases in between. Germline V lookup: CDR1 KGHDR, CDR2 SFDVKD. This CDR3 region has 17 residues. The CDR3 loop is CATSDPQGGSPLNEQFF. In DNA form, the CDR3 reads TGTGCCACCAGTGACCCACAGGGGGGGAGCCCCCTCAATGAGCAGTTCTTC.

CDR3 bases: TGTGCCTGGACAGGACTAGCAGGCACAGATACGCAGTATTTT. This encodes CAWTGLAGTDTQYF. The rearrangement joins TRBV30 to TRBJ2-3; 8 nucleotides align to TRBD2. Germline-derived CDR1 and CDR2 are GTSNPN and SVGIG (reference sequence). V was clipped by 4 bases and J by 1 base; unmatched bases: 4. The CDR3 is made up of 14 amino acids.

This clonotype was detected ten times or more. This chain links TRBV3-1 with TRBJ2-7; D is perhaps TRBD1 (6 bases). The CDR3 is 13 residues long. V shed 6 bases and J shed 7 bases, with 16 bases lying between them. Germline V gene data show CDR1 as LGHDT and CDR2 as YNNKEL (reference sequence). The chain's CDR3 is CASRTQGYGEQYF. CDR3 sequence (DNA): TGTGCCAGCAGGACCCAGGGGTACGGTGAGCAGTACTTC.

This clonotype was recorded at least ten times. The chain carries TRBV5-4 and TRBJ2-5; a possible D gene is TRBD2 (7 bases). V was clipped by 3 bases and J by 4 bases, with 16 bases between them. The CDR3 sequence is 15 residues long. Germline CDR1 SGHNT, CDR2 YYREEE (reference sequence). CDR3 bases: TGTGCCAGCAGCTCCATCCGGGGGGCCGGAGAGACCCAGTACTTC. The encoded protein is CASSSIRGAGETQYF.

The table lists this clonotype with many counts. The chain links TRBV5-1 to TRBJ1-1, with 9 bases identical to TRBD1. The CDR3 has 18 residues. The V gene's germline CDR1 is SGHRS and CDR2 YFSETQ. V shed 4 bases and J 3 bases; nucleotides not matched to a gene: 16. Here the CDR3 DNA reads TGCGCCAGCAGCAGAGCCGGGACAGGGTGGGATATGGACACTGAAGCTTTCTTT. It yields the protein CASSRAGTGWDMDTEAFF. Complete variable domain (other parts from reference TRBV5-1 and TRBJ1-1): KAGVTQTPRYLIKTRGQQVTLSCSPISGHRSVSWYQQTPGQGLQFLFEYFSETQRNKGNFPGRFSGRQFSNSRSEMNVSTLELGDSALYLCASSRAGTGWDMDTEAFFGQGTRLTVV.

This clonotype was recorded many times. This sequence joins TRBV6-5 and TRBJ2-2; no definite D call. Germline CDR1 MNHEY, CDR2 SVGAGI. Trimming stripped 6 bases from V and 5 bases from J, with 13 bases between. The CDR3 has 14 residues. This chain's CDR3 is CASRNSPETGELFF. CDR3 coding DNA: TGTGCCAGCAGGAATTCCCCAGAGACCGGGGAGCTGTTTTTT.

This clonotype appeared many times. The chain uses TRBV7-2 and TRBJ2-7, with 7 positions matching TRBD2. V trimming: 3 bases; J trimming: 2 bases; junction bases outside the gene matches: 7. The germline V gene encodes CDR1 SGHTA and CDR2 FQGNSA. The CDR3 sequence is 15 residues long. The CDR3 here is CASSLNTGGPYEQYF. In nucleotides, the CDR3 is TGTGCCAGCAGCTTGAACACGGGAGGTCCCTACGAGCAGTACTTC.

The sample holds many counts of this clonotype. An end of the junction does not agree with germline; a read error may underlie this. The CDR3 here is CASSRDGPSTSF. The CDR3 nucleotides are TGTGCCAGCAGCCGGGATGGACCGAGCACTTCCTTC. The chain is built from TRBV5-6 and TRBJ2-7; D might be TRBD2 (5 bases). This CDR3 has 12 amino acids. CDR1 and CDR2 (germline): SGHDT, YYEEEE.

In regard to this clonotype: The junction departs from the called germline gene at one end, perhaps through a read error. The V and J genes are TRBV7-7 and TRBJ2-7, with D maybe TRBD1 (5 bases). The germline V gene encodes CDR1 SSHAT and CDR2 FNYEAQ (reference sequence). The CDR3 sequence is 15 residues long. The CDR3 loop reads CVSSPRVGFPYEQYF. For the CDR3, the DNA is TGTGTCAGCAGCCCCAGGGTCGGGTTTCCCTACGAGCAGTACTTC.

The table lists this clonotype with many counts. The chain carries TRBV12-3 or TRBV12-4 and TRBJ1-2; D is possibly TRBD1 (5 bases). Trimming removed 5 bases at V and 1 base at J, with 14 bases between. The CDR3 totals 15 residues. CDR3: CASSQRQLFNYGYTF. DNA of the CDR3: TGTGCCAGCAGTCAACGACAGCTGTTTAACTATGGCTACACCTTC.

This clonotype was observed many times. The V gene is TRBV3-1, the J gene TRBJ1-1; D is ambiguous. Germline V gives CDR1 LGHDT, CDR2 YNNKEL (reference sequence). The CDR3 contains 14 residues. V lost 4 bases to trimming and J lost 1 base, with 10 bases between them. The CDR3 is CASSLSDGNTEAFF. CDR3 nucleotides: TGTGCCAGCAGCCTATCGGACGGGAACACTGAAGCTTTCTTT.

In its sample, this clonotype was seen many times. The V call is TRBV2, the J call TRBJ2-1, with 8 bases matching TRBD1. Germline assignment: CDR1 SNHLY and CDR2 FYNNEI. The length of the CDR3 is 15 residues. The V gene end was trimmed by 6 bases and the J gene end by 2 bases; junction bases not matched to a gene: 6. The CDR3 reads CASRADRGPYNEQFF. In DNA, the CDR3 is TGTGCCAGCAGAGCCGACAGGGGTCCCTACAATGAGCAGTTCTTC.

In this sample, this clonotype turned up many times. This chain connects TRBV6-1 to TRBJ2-2, with TRBD1 matching over 10 bases. This CDR3 region has 15 residues. The germline V gene encodes CDR1 MNHNS and CDR2 SASEGT. V was clipped by 6 bases and J by 6 bases; unmatched bases: 7. The CDR3 reads CASRTGTGAAGELFF. CDR3 coding DNA: TGTGCCAGCAGGACCGGGACAGGGGCCGCCGGGGAGCTGTTTTTT.

There are many counts of this clonotype. The J gene is TRBJ2-7, the V gene TRBV20-1; 7 bases are a match to TRBD2. Germline CDR1 reads DFQATT; CDR2 reads SNEGSKA (reference sequence). The V segment lost 6 bases and the J segment 3 bases; nucleotides outside the gene matches: 8. The CDR3 covers 13 residues. The CDR3 sequence: CSAQTSAGYEQYF. In DNA form, the CDR3 reads TGCAGTGCCCAAACTAGCGCAGGCTACGAGCAGTACTTC.

In this sample, this clonotype turned up many times. The rearrangement joins TRBV29-1 to TRBJ2-7, with D perhaps TRBD1 or TRBD2 (5 bases each). V dropped 4 bases and J dropped 2 bases, with 9 bases sitting between them. The V gene's germline CDR1 is SQVTM and CDR2 ANQGSEA. The CDR3 has 12 residues. The CDR3 DNA reads as TGCAGCGTTGCCTCGGGGCCCTACGAGCAGTACTTC. Its translation is CSVASGPYEQYF.

This clonotype was observed many times. This chain uses TRBV4-1 with TRBJ2-2; 7 bases are shared with TRBD2. Germline V gene sequence: CDR1 MGHRA, CDR2 YSYEKL. This CDR3 comprises 16 residues. Unmatched junction bases numbered 5, after V lost 4 bases and J lost 0 bases. CDR3 residues: CASSLPGLSNTGELFF. In DNA form, the CDR3 reads TGCGCCAGCAGCCTCCCGGGACTATCGAACACCGGGGAGCTGTTTTTT.

This clonotype occurred many times. The chain recombines TRBV29-1 with TRBJ2-1; 9 nucleotides agree with TRBD1. The CDR3 consists of 16 residues. V shed 4 bases and J 8 bases; nucleotides not matched to a gene: 15. Germline-derived CDR1 and CDR2 are SQVTM and ANQGSEA. In DNA, the CDR3 is TGCAGCGTTGGTGAAGCGGGGACAGGGAAGTTTTATGAGCAGTTCTTC. Encoded protein: CSVGEAGTGKFYEQFF.

In this sample, this clonotype turned up many times. The chain combines TRBV27 with TRBJ2-7, with D perhaps TRBD2 (6 bases). The CDR3 has 16 residues. CDR1 MNHEY and CDR2 SMNVEV come from the germline V gene (reference sequence). V lost 5 bases to trimming and J lost 2 bases, with 19 bases between them. The CDR3 nucleotides read TGTGCCAGCAGTACCATGGAGGGGAAGGGGCCCTACGAGCAGTACTTC. Translated: CASSTMEGKGPYEQYF.

This clonotype was recorded many times. The rearrangement links TRBV20-1 to TRBJ1-3; possibly TRBD1 for D (5 bases). The CDR3 loop spans 13 amino acids. The V gene lost 6 bases and the J gene lost 0 bases, with 9 bases spanning the gap. CDR1 is DFQATT, CDR2 SNEGSKA, per germline (reference sequence). CDR3 bases: TGCAGTGCCTCGGGGGACTCTGGAAACACCATATATTTT. Translating it yields CSASGDSGNTIYF.